The clone carrying this T cell receptor beta chain was counted a single time. The source of the sample is a study of blood T cell repertoires in COVID-19. Across the whole study: Donors in the United States, Italy and Spain gave samples during acute or convalescent COVID-19. The cDNA or gDNA used as material had been derived from T cells, B-cell-depleted T cells, or PBMCs.

In the original workflow: Using reference gene primer amplification, nucleated cell counts were estimated. Method: immunoSEQ multiplex PCR; TCRdb's copy keeps in-frame clones and lacks some. V and J calls and clone size come straight from that table; D and trimming were deduced from the DNA. The sample lists some 310,000 clones, about nine tenths seen once, with 1% in the top ten. This CDR3 region has 12 residues. Germline V CDR1 and CDR2: LNHNV, YYDKDF (reference sequence). Trimming cost V 1 base and J 8 bases; bases outside gene matches: 1. Sequenced input: peripheral blood. The receptor's source is a man aged 50 or older with active or convalescent COVID-19. The V and J genes are TRBV15 and TRBJ2-7; 8 bases agree with TRBD1. This chain's CDR3 is CATSRGQGKQYF. The CDR3 nucleotides are TGTGCCACCAGCAGAGGACAGGGGAAGCAGTACTTC.